A selection of T cell receptor beta chains follows, all from one sample in a study of post-analysis software for immune sequencing data. TCRdb independently ran MiXCR on the PCR reads; one entry per CDR3 protein. The sample lists 650,000 to 850,000 distinct CDR3 sequences; roughly 46% were seen once. Sequenced: blood. Receptors originate from a girl aged 10 to 17 with multiple sclerosis. The CDR3 runs from the conserved cysteine through the conserved F or W. A D gene is named only where the DNA matches it firmly. Size values are once, few and many counts, or a class for expanded clones, and some rows have none.

>TRBV2|-|TRBJ2-1|-
TGTGCCAGCAGAGCGAGCCCGGGACACACTTACAATGAGCAGTTCTTC
CASRASPGHTYNEQFF
>TRBV10-3|TRBD2|TRBJ2-7|few
TGTGCCATCAGTGGAGGCAATAGCGGGAGGATCTCTCGCTCCGAGCAGTACTTC
CAISGGNSGRISRSEQYF
>TRBV28|TRBD1|TRBJ2-1|-
TGTGCCAGCAGTTCAAGGACAGGGGAATCCTACAATGAGCAGTTCTTC
CASSSRTGESYNEQFF
>TRBV20-1|TRBD2|TRBJ2-3|-
TGCAGTGCTAGTGGGCCTAGCGGGACGATCACAGATACGCAGTATTTT
CSASGPSGTITDTQYF
>TRBV9|-|TRBJ2-7|-
TGTGCCAGCAGCTCCGGGTGGGGGACCTACGAGCAGTACTTC
CASSSGWGTYEQYF
>TRBV12-3/TRBV12-4|-|TRBJ2-5|few
TGTGCCAGCAGTAGGGACTCCGCGGAGACCCAGTACTTC
CASSRDSAETQYF
>TRBV5-5|-|TRBJ2-7|few
TGTGCCAGCAGCTTGCAGTCAGGCCCGGGCTACGAGCAGTACTTC
CASSLQSGPGYEQYF
>TRBV28|TRBD1|TRBJ2-5|-
TGTGCCAGCAGCAGTGCCGGGACAGGGGCGAAGACCCAGTACTTC
CASSSAGTGAKTQYF
>TRBV7-9|TRBD1|TRBJ2-3|-
TGTGCCAGCAGCCTGGGACAGGGCAAGGGAGATACGCAGTATTTT
CASSLGQGKGDTQYF
>TRBV7-3|TRBD2|TRBJ2-3|-
TGTGCCAGCAGCTCACCGGGACTATCTTCAGGCGCAGATACGCAGTATTTT
CASSSPGLSSGADTQYF
>TRBV5-1|TRBD1|TRBJ2-5|-
TGCGCCAGCAGCGGCCGACAGGGACAAGAGACCCAGTACTTC
CASSGRQGQETQYF
>TRBV9|-|TRBJ1-4|few
TGTGCCAGCAGCTCAGAGGAGGTGGGCAATGAAAAACTGTTTTTT
CASSSEEVGNEKLFF
>TRBV12-3/TRBV12-4|-|TRBJ2-7|-
TGTGCCAGCAGTTTCGGGGCAGACAGAGACGAGCAGTACTTC
CASSFGADRDEQYF
>TRBV25-1|-|TRBJ1-1|-
TGTGCCAGCAGTGGAGGCAAGATGAACACTGAAGCTTTCTTT
CASSGGKMNTEAFF
>TRBV5-1|TRBD2|TRBJ2-1|-
TGCGCCAGCAGCGTAACACCGGGACTAACCTACAATGAGCAGTTCTTC
CASSVTPGLTYNEQFF
>TRBV6-5|-|TRBJ2-5|-
TGTGCCAGCAGTTACCTACCGGGAGAGACCCAGTACTTC
CASSYLPGETQYF
>TRBV6-6|-|TRBJ2-7|-
TGTGCCAGCAGCCCCCTGGCTGTTTTCCAGTACTTC
CASSPLAVFQYF
>TRBV9|-|TRBJ2-7|few
TGTGCCAGCAGCGTAGGCCCTGGACACCACTACGAGCAGTACTTC
CASSVGPGHHYEQYF
>TRBV10-3|TRBD1|TRBJ2-5|-
TGTGCCATCAGCCCAGGGGGTATCGTCCAAGAGACCCAGTACTTC
CAISPGGIVQETQYF
>TRBV12-3/TRBV12-4|-|TRBJ2-1|few
TGTGCCAGCACCCAACCACAGCGGACAGCCGGGTACAATGAGCAGTTCTTC
CASTQPQRTAGYNEQFF
>TRBV12-3/TRBV12-4|TRBD1|TRBJ2-2|-
TGTGCCAGCAGCTCACCGCAGGGGGTGGACACCGGGGAGCTGTTTTTT
CASSSPQGVDTGELFF
>TRBV7-8|TRBD1|TRBJ2-7|-
TGTGCCAGCAGCTTAGGACAGGGGGCCCTCTCCTACGAGCAGTACTTC
CASSLGQGALSYEQYF
>TRBV5-6|-|TRBJ2-5|-
TGTGCCAGCAGCTTGGGCAGTCTCCAAGAGACCCAGTACTTC
CASSLGSLQETQYF
>TRBV15|-|TRBJ2-7|few
TGTGCCACCAGCGGGAGAGGGGACACCCGCTCCTACGAGCAGTACTTC
CATSGRGDTRSYEQYF
>TRBV5-6|-|TRBJ1-1|-
TGTGCCAGCAGCTTCCAGATCGGGGGCCGGAGGACTGAAGCTTTCTTT
CASSFQIGGRRTEAFF
>TRBV5-6|TRBD1|TRBJ2-3|-
TGTGCCAGCAGATCCGGGACAGGGAGGAGAGATACGCAGTATTTT
CASRSGTGRRDTQYF
>TRBV12-3/TRBV12-4|-|TRBJ2-5|once
TGTGCCAGCAGTTTTTACAGCTCCCAAGAGACCCAGTACTTC
CASSFYSSQETQYF
>TRBV28|TRBD2|TRBJ2-3|few
TGTGCCAGCAGTTCTACTAGCGGTATAGGGGCTGATACGCAGTATTTT
CASSSTSGIGADTQYF
>TRBV28|-|TRBJ2-7|-
TGTGCCACCATTGGGAACTACGAGCAGTACTTC
CATIGNYEQYF
>TRBV7-2|-|TRBJ2-3|-
TGTGCCAGCAGCCCCACCGGGACCTACGGAACAGATACGCAGTATTTT
CASSPTGTYGTDTQYF
>TRBV9|TRBD2|TRBJ2-5|-
TGTGCCAGCAGCGTAAGTCTAGCGGGACAAGAGACCCAGTACTTC
CASSVSLAGQETQYF
>TRBV20-1|-|TRBJ2-7|few
TGCAGTGCCGCGGGGGACAGCCGTTCCTACGAGCAGTACTTC
CSAAGDSRSYEQYF
>TRBV3-1|TRBD1|TRBJ1-1|-
TGTGCCAGCAGCCAAGATCTAAAGGGACAGGAAGCTTTCTTT
CASSQDLKGQEAFF